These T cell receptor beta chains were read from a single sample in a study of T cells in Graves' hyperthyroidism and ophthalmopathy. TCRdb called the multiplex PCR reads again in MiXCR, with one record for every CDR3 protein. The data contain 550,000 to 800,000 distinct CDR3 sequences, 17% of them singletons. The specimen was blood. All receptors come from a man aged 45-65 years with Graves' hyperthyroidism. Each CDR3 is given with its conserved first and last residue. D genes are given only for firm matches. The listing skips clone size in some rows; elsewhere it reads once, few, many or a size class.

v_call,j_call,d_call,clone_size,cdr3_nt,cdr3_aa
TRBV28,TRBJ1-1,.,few,TGTGCCAGCAGTACTCACGGGTTCGAAGCTTTCTTT,CASSTHGFEAFF
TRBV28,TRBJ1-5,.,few,TGTGCCAGTTTCCAGGGTTCTGGAGGTGGGCCCCAGCATTTT,CASFQGSGGGPQHF
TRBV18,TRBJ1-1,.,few,TGTGCCAGCTCGCCTGACAGGATCACTGAAGCTTTCTTT,CASSPDRITEAFF
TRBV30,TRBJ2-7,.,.,TGTGCCTGGAGCCTGGGTTTTGTCTACGAGCAGTACTTC,CAWSLGFVYEQYF
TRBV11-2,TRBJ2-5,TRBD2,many,TGTGCCAGCAGCTTAGTAAGGCGGGAGGTTGGCGAGACCCAGTACTTC,CASSLVRREVGETQYF
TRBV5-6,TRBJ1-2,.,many,TGTGCCAGCAGCTGGACCTCCGGGACATACTATGGCTACACCTTC,CASSWTSGTYYGYTF
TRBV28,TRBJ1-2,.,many,TGTGCCAGCAGCCCCGGGACCGTAGTGCTATATGGCTACACCTTC,CASSPGTVVLYGYTF
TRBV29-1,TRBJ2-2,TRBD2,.,TGCAGCGTTGTTTCGGGAGGTCCGGCCGGGGAGCTGTTTTTT,CSVVSGGPAGELFF
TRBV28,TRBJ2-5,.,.,TGTGCCAGCAGTTTTTACAGGTGGGATCGAGAGACCCAGTACTTC,CASSFYRWDRETQYF
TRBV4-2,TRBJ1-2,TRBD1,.,TGTGCCAGCAGCCAAGGGGAAGGGGGCAACTATGGCTACACCTTC,CASSQGEGGNYGYTF
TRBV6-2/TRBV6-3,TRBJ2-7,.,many,TGTGCCAGCAGTTACGAGGGCAGCCCACCCTACGAGCAGTACTTC,CASSYEGSPPYEQYF
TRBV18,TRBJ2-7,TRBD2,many,TGTGCCAGCTCACGAGGAGGGGGACTAGCGGGCAACGAGCAGTACTTC,CASSRGGGLAGNEQYF
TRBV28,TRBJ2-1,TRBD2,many,TGTGCCAGCAGCTACCGACTAGCGGGCGACTACAATGAGCAGTTCTTC,CASSYRLAGDYNEQFF
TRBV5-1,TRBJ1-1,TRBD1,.,TGCGCCAGCAGCTTGGAAAACAGGGGCACTGAAGCTTTCTTT,CASSLENRGTEAFF
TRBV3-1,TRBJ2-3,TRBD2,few,TGTGCCAGCAGCCAAGACAGGGGACTAGCGCCACAGGGAGATACGCAGTATTTT,CASSQDRGLAPQGDTQYF
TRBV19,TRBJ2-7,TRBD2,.,TGTGCCAGTAGTATCCGAGCGGGAGGGCCCGAGGGCGAGCAGTACTTC,CASSIRAGGPEGEQYF
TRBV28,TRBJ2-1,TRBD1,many,TGTGCCAGCAGTCCCGCGGACAGGGGAGGCAATGAGCAGTTCTTC,CASSPADRGGNEQFF
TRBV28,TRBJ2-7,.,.,TGTGCCAGCAGCCGCTATGCCGGGAGCTCCTACGAGCAGTACTTC,CASSRYAGSSYEQYF
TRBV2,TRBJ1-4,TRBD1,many,TGTGCCAGCCGCCGGGACAGAAATGAAAAACTGTTTTTT,CASRRDRNEKLFF
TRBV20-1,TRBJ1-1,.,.,TGCAGTGCTAGTCCCAAATACGAAGCTTTCTTT,CSASPKYEAFF
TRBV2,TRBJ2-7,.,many,TGTGCCAGCAGTGAAAACAGCTACGAGCAGTACTTC,CASSENSYEQYF
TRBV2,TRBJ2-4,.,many,TGTGCCAGCGGTAAGGGGCGCGGGGCCAAAAACATTCAGTACTTC,CASGKGRGAKNIQYF
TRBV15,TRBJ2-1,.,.,TGTGCCACCAGCAGGGAGCGTGAGCAGTTCTTC,CATSREREQFF
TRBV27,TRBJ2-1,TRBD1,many,TGTGCCACCCAGACAGGGGGCGCCTACAATGAGCAGTTCTTC,CATQTGGAYNEQFF
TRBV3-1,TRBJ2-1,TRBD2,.,TGTGCCAGCAGCCAGGGGACTAGCGGGAGAGGTGCCTACAATGAGCAGTTCTTC,CASSQGTSGRGAYNEQFF
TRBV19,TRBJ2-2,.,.,TGTGCCAGTAGCCCCAGTGAAACCGCGAACACCGGGGAGCTGTTTTTT,CASSPSETANTGELFF
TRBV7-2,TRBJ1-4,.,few,TGTGCCAGCAGCCCCGGACACCAGGAAAAACTGTTTTTT,CASSPGHQEKLFF
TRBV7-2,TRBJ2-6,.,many,TGTGCCAGCAGCTTAGTAAGCGGCTCTGGGGCCAACGTCCTGACTTTC,CASSLVSGSGANVLTF
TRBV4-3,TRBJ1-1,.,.,TGCGCCAGCAGCCAAGATCGTAGGGGACACCGACCTGTAGCTTTCTTT,CASSQDRRGHRPVAFF
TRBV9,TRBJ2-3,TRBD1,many,TGTGCCAGCAGCGTCCCCGGGGACAGGGGAAATACAGATACGCAGTATTTT,CASSVPGDRGNTDTQYF
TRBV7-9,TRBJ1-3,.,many,TGTGCCAGCAGGGGCGTAGGAGGCTCTGGAAACACCATATATTTT,CASRGVGGSGNTIYF
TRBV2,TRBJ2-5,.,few,TGTGCCAGCTGGGCTAGCAAACAAGAGACCCAGTACTTC,CASWASKQETQYF
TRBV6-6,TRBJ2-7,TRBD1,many,TGTGCCAGCAGTTACTCGACAGGGGGCTGGGAGCAGTACTTC,CASSYSTGGWEQYF
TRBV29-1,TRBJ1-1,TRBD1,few,TGCAGCGTTGAAACAGGGGGCACTGAAGCTTTCTTT,CSVETGGTEAFF
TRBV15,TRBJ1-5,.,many,TGTGCCACCAGCAGAGAGGTCGGCCAGGTCAATCAGCCCCAGCATTTT,CATSREVGQVNQPQHF
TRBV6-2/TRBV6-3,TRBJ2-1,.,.,TGTGCCAGCAGTACCCTCCTACCGGAGCAGTTCTTC,CASSTLLPEQFF
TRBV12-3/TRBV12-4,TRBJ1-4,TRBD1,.,TGTGCCAGCAGTTCGACAGGGGGCTTACAAACTAATGAAAAACTGTTTTTT,CASSSTGGLQTNEKLFF
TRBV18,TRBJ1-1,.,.,TGTGCCAGCTCACCACGACACTTAAACACTGAAGCTTTCTTT,CASSPRHLNTEAFF
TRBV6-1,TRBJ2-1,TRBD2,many,TGTGCCAGCAGTGGCCGAGGGACTAGGAGTGAGCAGTTCTTC,CASSGRGTRSEQFF
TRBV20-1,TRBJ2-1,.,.,TGCAGTGCTCCCGGTCAGCGGAGGAATGAGCAGTTCTTC,CSAPGQRRNEQFF
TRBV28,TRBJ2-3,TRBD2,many,TGTGCCAGCACCCTTCAGAGCGGGAGATCAGATACGCAGTATTTT,CASTLQSGRSDTQYF
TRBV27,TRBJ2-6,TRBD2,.,TGTGCCAGCAGTTCGACCCGGGCGGGAGCCTTCTCTGGGGCCAACGTCCTGACTTTC,CASSSTRAGAFSGANVLTF
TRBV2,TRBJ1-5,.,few,TGTGCCAGCAGTGACAGTTACGATCTGCCCCAGCATTTT,CASSDSYDLPQHF
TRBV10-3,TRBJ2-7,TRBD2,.,TGTGCCATCAGTGAGGGTGGCGGGAGTAAAGACGAGCAGTACTTC,CAISEGGGSKDEQYF
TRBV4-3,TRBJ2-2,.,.,TGCGCCAGCAGCCCGACAGGTTTGGGGGAGCTGTTTTTT,CASSPTGLGELFF
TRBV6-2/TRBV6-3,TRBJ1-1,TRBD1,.,TGTGCCAGCAGCCACAGGGGGCTAATATCTGAAGCTTTCTTT,CASSHRGLISEAFF
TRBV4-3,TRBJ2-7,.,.,TGCGCCAGCAGCCAACCGGGACCGGGGAGCTCCTACGAGCAGTACTTC,CASSQPGPGSSYEQYF
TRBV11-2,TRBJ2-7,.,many,TGTGCCAGCAGCCCAGTATTAGACCGGGACTCACTGGGAGAGCAGTACTTC,CASSPVLDRDSLGEQYF
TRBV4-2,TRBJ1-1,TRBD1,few,TGTGCCAGCAGCCCGGGACAGGGGGCCTTGAACACTGAAGCTTTCTTT,CASSPGQGALNTEAFF
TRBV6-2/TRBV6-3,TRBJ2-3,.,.,TGTGCCACCAAACTAGAGAGGGCCCTAGATACGCAGTATTTT,CATKLERALDTQYF
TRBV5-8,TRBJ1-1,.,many,TGTGCCAGCAGCTTAAGGGGGATAGGATTCGAAGCTTTCTTT,CASSLRGIGFEAFF
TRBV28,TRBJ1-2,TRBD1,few,TGTGCCAGCAGTTCCCAAACCGGGACAGGTCGAATCTACACCTTC,CASSSQTGTGRIYTF
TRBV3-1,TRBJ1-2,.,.,TGTGCCAGCAGCCAAGGCCAAGAACGGGGCTACACCTTC,CASSQGQERGYTF
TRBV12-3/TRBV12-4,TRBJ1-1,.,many,TGTGCCAGCAGACCGGGACACCAGAACACTGAAGCTTTCTTT,CASRPGHQNTEAFF
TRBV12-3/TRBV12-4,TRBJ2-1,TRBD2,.,TGTGCCAGCAGATTTGGGACTAGCGGGAGGGACAATGAGCAGTTCTTC,CASRFGTSGRDNEQFF
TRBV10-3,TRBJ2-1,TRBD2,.,TGTGCCATCACCAGCAGGACTAGCGCGAATGAGCAGTTCTTC,CAITSRTSANEQFF